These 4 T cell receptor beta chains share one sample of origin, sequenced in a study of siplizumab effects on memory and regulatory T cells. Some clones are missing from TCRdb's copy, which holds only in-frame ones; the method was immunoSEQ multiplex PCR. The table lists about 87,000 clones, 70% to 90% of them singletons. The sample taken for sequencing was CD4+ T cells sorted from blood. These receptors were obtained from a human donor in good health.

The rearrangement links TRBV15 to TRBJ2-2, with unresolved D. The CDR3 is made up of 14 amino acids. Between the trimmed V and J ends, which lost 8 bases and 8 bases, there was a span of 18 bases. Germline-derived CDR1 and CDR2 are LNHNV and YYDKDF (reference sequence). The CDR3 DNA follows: TGTGCCACCCCCCCCGACCTTGAGGATGGGGAGCTGTTTTTT. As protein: CATPPDLEDGELFF.

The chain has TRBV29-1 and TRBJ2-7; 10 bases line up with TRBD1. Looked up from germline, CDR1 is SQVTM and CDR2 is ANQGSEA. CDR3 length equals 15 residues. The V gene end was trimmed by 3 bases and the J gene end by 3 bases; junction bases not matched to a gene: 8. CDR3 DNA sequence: TGCAGCGTTGATTTCGGCGGGACAGGGGACTACGAGCAGTACTTC. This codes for CSVDFGGTGDYEQYF.

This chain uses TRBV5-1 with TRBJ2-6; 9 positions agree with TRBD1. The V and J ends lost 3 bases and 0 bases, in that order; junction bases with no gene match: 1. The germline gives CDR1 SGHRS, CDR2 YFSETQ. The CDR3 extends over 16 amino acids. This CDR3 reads CASSWTGDSGANVLTF. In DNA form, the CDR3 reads TGCGCCAGCAGCTGGACAGGGGACTCTGGGGCCAACGTCCTGACTTTC.

The CDR3 DNA reads as TGTGCCAGCAGCTTAGTGGGGCCCGAGGGGGGCTACACCTTC. Translated, it gives CASSLVGPEGGYTF. The chain couples TRBV11-2 to TRBJ1-2; possibly TRBD1 for D (5 bases). Germline V gene lookup returns CDR1 SGHAT and CDR2 FQNNGV. V lost 1 base and J 8 bases, leaving 14 bases between the germline ends. This CDR3 contains 14 residues.